This T cell receptor beta chain was documented in a study of control samples from healthy donors and cancer patients. The table lists this clone with a count of one. V lost 4 bases, J lost 3 bases, and 7 bases lay in between. CDR3 length: 12 amino acids. Germline assignment: CDR1 SNHLY and CDR2 FYNNEI. Profiled with immunoSEQ multiplex PCR; TCRdb holds only in-frame clones, not every one. The table records around 75,000 clones, over 70% of them present only once. This clonotype was sampled from a man aged 50 to 59 in good health. The chain recombines TRBV2 with TRBJ2-7, with D maybe TRBD1 (5 bases). Sequencing was done on a sample of blood. The CDR3 DNA is TGTGCCAGCAGTGGAGACAGCTACGAGCAGTACTTC. Encoded protein: CASSGDSYEQYF.